The entry below describes one T cell receptor beta chain. In this sample, this clonotype turned up many times. What this receptor recognizes is not known. Mismatch with germline at one junction end may stem from a read error. This sample stems from a study of breast tumors, draining lymph nodes, adjacent tissues (dated by TCRdb to between 2015 and 2016). The study in broad terms: TCR beta repertoires were compared across tumor, adjacent nontumor tissue and axillary lymph nodes obtained from breast cancer patients. The study was designed to assess the relationships and possible T-cell exchange between tumor, surrounding tissue and draining lymph node repertoires in human breast cancer. On the study overall, not on this receptor specifically: Rather than being directly demonstrated, the conclusion that tumor T cells originate in lymph nodes was presented as consistent with a hypothesis. The data were judged consistent with most tumor T cells deriving from the lymph node and then expanding within tumor tissue. Tumor T-cell repertoires showed less diversity than lymph node repertoires and more diversity than nontumor tissue repertoires, and tumor T-cell repertoires showed preferential V and J gene usage. The similarity between tumor and nontumor tissue repertoires was significantly greater in luminal-like breast cancer than in basal-like breast cancer.

TCRdb lists the instrument as Illumina HiSeq 2000. Multiplex PCR amplification was used to generate the TCR beta chain libraries. The amplified TCR beta chain products were analyzed by high-throughput sequencing. The raw public reads went through TCRdb reprocessing: fastp at Q25, MiXCR clone calling, in-frame beta chains kept. Identical CDR3 protein sequences are pooled into one entry, listed with their most common genes and DNA. This sample has about 89,000 distinct CDR3 sequences in its table, and 25% to 35% of those were observed once. The top ten clonotypes cover over 8% of the sample. Lymph node samples were obtained from the axillary draining lymph nodes of breast cancer patients. Sequences SGHTA (CDR1) and FQGNSA (CDR2) are obtained from the germline V gene. Taken from cysteine to phenylalanine, the CDR3 has 13 residues. Only the CDR3 DNA is retained, 39 bases long and in frame from the first base.

The clonotype comes from a female donor with breast cancer. Some clones in this sample may be carry-over from other donors' samples. The rearrangement combines TRBV7-2 with TRBJ2-7; possibly the D gene is TRBD1, per 6 matching bases. Sequenced sample: axillary lymph node tissue. CDR3 protein: CASGLHRAYEQYF. The DNA sequence follows: TGTGCCAGCGGCTTACACAGGGCTTATGAGCAGTACTTC.